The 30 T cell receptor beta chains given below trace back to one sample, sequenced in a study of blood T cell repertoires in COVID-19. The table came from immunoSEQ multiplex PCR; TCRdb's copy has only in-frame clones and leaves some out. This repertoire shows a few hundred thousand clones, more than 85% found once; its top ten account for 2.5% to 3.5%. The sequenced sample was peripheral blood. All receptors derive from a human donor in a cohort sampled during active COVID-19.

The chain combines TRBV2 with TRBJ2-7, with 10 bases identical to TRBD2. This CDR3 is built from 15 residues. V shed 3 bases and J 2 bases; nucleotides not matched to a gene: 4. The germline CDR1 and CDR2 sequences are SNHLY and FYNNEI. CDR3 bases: TGTGCCAGCAGTGATAAGAGCGGGGGGGCCTACGAGCAGTACTTC. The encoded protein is CASSDKSGGAYEQYF.

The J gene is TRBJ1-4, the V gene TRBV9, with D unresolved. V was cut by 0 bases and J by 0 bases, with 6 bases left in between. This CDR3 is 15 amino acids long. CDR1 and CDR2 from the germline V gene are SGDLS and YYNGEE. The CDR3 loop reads CASSVGSSTNEKLFF. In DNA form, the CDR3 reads TGTGCCAGCAGCGTAGGGAGCTCAACTAATGAAAAACTGTTTTTT.

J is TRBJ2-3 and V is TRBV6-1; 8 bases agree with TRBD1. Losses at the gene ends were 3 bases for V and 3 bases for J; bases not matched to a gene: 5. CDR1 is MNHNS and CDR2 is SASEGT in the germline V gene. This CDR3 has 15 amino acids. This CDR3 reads CASSDRGHRTDTQYF. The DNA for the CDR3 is TGTGCCAGCAGTGACAGGGGGCATAGAACAGATACGCAGTATTTT.

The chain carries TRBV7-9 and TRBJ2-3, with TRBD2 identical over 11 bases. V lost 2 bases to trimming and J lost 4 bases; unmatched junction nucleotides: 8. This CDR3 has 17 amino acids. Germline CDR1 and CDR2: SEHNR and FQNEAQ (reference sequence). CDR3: CASSLKGLAGGSDTQYF. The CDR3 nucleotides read TGTGCCAGCAGCTTAAAAGGTCTAGCGGGGGGCTCAGATACGCAGTATTTT. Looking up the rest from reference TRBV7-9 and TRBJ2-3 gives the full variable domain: DTGVSQNPRHKITKRGQNVTFRCDPISEHNRLYWYRQTLGQGPEFLTYFQNEAQLEKSRLLSDRFSAERPKGSFSTLEIQRTEQGDSAMYLCASSLKGLAGGSDTQYFGPGTRLTVL.

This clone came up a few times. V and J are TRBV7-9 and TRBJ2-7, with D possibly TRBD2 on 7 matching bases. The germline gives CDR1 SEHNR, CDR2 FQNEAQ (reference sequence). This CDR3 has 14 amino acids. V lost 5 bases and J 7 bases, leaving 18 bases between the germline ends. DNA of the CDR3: TGTGCCAGCAGCGCCGCGGGGGCCCGGGGGGAGCAGTACTTC. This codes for CASSAAGARGEQYF.

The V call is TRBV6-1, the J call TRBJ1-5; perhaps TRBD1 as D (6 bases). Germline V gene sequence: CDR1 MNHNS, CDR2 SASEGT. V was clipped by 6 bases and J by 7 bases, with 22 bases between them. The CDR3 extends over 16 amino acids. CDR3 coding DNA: TGTGCCAGCAGCGAATCCCCCGTGGGGGCTGGGCAGCCCCAGCATTTT. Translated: CASSESPVGAGQPQHF.

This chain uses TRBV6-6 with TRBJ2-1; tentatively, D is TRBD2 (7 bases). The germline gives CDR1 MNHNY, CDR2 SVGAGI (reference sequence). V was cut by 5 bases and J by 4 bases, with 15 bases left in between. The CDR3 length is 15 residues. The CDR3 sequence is CASSPGGQGYNEQFF. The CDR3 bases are TGTGCCAGCAGTCCGGGGGGCCAGGGTTACAATGAGCAGTTCTTC.

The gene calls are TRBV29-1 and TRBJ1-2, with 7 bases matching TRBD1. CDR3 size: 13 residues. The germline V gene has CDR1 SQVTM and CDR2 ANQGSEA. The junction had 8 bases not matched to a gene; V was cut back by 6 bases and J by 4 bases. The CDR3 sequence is CSVQSGTVYGYTF. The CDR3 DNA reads TGCAGCGTGCAATCCGGGACAGTCTATGGCTACACCTTC. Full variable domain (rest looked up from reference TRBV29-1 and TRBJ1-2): SAVISQKPSRDICQRGTSLTIQCQVDSQVTMMFWYRQQPGQSLTLIATANQGSEATYESGFVIDKFPISRPNLTFSTLTVSNMSPEDSSIYLCSVQSGTVYGYTFGSGTRLTVV.

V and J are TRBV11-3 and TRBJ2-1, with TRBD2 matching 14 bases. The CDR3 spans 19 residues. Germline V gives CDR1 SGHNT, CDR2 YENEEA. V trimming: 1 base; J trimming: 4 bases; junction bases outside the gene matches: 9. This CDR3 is CASSLGAGLAGGGYNEQFF. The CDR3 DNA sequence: TGTGCCAGCAGCTTAGGGGCTGGACTAGCGGGAGGCGGGTACAATGAGCAGTTCTTC.

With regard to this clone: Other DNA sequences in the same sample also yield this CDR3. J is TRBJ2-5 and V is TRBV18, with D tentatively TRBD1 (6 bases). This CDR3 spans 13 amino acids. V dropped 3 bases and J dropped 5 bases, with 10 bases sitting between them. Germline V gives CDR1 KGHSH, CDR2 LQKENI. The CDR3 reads CASSPSGEETQYF. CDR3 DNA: TGTGCCAGCTCACCCTCAGGGGAGGAGACCCAGTACTTC.

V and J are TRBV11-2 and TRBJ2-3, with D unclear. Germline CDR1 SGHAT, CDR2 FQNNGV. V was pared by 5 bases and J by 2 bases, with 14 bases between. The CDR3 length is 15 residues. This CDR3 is CASSPRPGSTDTQYF. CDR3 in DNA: TGTGCCAGCAGCCCACGCCCCGGGTCCACAGATACGCAGTATTTT.

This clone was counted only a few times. The CDR3: CASSVAPHRDEQFF. The CDR3 DNA is TGTGCCAGCAGCGTAGCGCCTCACAGGGATGAGCAGTTCTTC. This sequence joins TRBV9 and TRBJ2-1; possible D gene TRBD1, 6 bases. The germline V gene has CDR1 SGDLS and CDR2 YYNGEE. This CDR3 contains 14 residues. V was clipped by 0 bases and J by 8 bases, with 12 bases between them.

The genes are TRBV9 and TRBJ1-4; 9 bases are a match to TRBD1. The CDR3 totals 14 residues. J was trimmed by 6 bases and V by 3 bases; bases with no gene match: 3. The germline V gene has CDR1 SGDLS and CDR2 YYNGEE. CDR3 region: CASSAQGADEKLFF. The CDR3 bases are TGTGCCAGCAGCGCACAGGGGGCGGATGAAAAACTGTTTTTT.

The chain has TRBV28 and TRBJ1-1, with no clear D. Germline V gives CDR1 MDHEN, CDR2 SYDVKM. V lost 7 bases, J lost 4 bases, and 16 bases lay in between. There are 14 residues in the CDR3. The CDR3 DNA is TGTGCCAGCACCTCGGGAAGATCAATCACTGAAGCTTTCTTT. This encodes CASTSGRSITEAFF.

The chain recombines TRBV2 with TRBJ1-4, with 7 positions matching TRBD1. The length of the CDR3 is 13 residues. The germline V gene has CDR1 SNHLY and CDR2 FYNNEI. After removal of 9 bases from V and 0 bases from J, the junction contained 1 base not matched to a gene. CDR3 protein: CASTGATNEKLFF. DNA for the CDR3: TGTGCCAGTACAGGGGCAACTAATGAAAAACTGTTTTTT.

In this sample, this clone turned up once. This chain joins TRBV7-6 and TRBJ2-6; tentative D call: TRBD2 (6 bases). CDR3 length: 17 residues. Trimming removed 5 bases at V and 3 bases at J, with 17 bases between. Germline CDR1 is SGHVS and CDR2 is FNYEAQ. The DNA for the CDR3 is TGTGCCAGCAGCCCCTGGGTGGGAGGAGTTGGGGCCAACGTCCTGACTTTC. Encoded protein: CASSPWVGGVGANVLTF.

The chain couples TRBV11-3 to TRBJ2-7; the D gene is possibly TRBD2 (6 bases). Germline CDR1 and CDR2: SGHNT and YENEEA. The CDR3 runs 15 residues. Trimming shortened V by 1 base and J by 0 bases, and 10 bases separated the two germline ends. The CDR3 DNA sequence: TGTGCCAGCAGCTTAGGGGCGGGGAGCTCCTACGAGCAGTACTTC. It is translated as CASSLGAGSSYEQYF.

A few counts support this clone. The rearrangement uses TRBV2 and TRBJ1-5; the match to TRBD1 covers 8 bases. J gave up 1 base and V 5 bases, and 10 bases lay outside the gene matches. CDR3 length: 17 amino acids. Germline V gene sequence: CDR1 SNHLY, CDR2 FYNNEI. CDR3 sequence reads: CASSPRTGRKSNQPQHF. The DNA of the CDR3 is TGTGCCAGCAGTCCACGGACAGGGAGAAAGAGCAATCAGCCCCAGCATTTT. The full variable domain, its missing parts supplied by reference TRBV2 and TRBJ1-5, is EPEVTQTPSHQVTQMGQEVILRCVPISNHLYFYWYRQILGQKVEFLVSFYNNEISEKSEIFDDQFSVERPDGSNFTLKIRSTKLEDSAMYFCASSPRTGRKSNQPQHFGDGTRLSIL.

The CDR3 sequence: CASSYEAGRVGYEQYF. The CDR3 DNA sequence: TGTGCCAGCAGTTACGAGGCGGGCAGAGTAGGCTACGAGCAGTACTTC. V and J are TRBV6-6 and TRBJ2-7; a weak D match, TRBD2 (5 bases). CDR3 length: 16 residues. V gave up 2 bases and J gave up 3 bases, with 17 bases separating them. The germline V gene has CDR1 MNHNY and CDR2 SVGAGI (reference sequence).

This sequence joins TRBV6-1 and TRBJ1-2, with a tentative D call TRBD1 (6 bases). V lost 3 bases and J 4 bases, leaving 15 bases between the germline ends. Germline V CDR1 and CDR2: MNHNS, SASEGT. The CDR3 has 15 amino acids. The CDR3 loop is CASSDGLDSFYGYTF. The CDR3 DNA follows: TGTGCCAGCAGTGACGGACTGGACAGCTTCTATGGCTACACCTTC.

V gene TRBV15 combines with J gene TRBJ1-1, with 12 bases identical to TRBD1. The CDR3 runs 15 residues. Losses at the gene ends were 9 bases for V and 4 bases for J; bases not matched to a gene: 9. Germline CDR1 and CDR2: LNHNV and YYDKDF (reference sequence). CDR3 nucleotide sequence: TGTGCCACAAAACCCGGGACAGGGGGCCTCACTGAAGCTTTCTTT. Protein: CATKPGTGGLTEAFF.

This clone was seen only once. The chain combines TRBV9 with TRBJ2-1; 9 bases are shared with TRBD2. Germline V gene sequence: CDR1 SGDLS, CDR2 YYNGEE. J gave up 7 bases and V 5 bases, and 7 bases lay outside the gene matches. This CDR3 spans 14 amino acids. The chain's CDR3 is CASSRPGLANEQFF. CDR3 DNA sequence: TGTGCCAGCAGTCGACCGGGACTAGCAAATGAGCAGTTCTTC.

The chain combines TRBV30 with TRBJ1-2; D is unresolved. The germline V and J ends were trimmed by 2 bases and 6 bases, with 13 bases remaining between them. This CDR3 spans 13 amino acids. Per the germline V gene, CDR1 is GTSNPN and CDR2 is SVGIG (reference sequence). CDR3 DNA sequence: TGTGCCTGGAGTCCGAGCCTAATAGATGGCTACACCTTC. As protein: CAWSPSLIDGYTF. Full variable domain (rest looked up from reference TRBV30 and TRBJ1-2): SQTIHQWPATLVQPVGSPLSLECTVEGTSNPNLYWYRQAAGRGLQLLFYSVGIGQISSEVPQNLSASRPQDRQFILSSKKLLLSDSGFYLCAWSPSLIDGYTFGSGTRLTVV.

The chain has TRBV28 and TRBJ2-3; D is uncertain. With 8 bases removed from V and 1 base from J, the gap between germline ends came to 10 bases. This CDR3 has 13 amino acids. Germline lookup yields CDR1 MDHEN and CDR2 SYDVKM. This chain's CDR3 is CASDGGGTDTQYF. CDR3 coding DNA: TGTGCCAGCGACGGCGGTGGCACAGATACGCAGTATTTT.

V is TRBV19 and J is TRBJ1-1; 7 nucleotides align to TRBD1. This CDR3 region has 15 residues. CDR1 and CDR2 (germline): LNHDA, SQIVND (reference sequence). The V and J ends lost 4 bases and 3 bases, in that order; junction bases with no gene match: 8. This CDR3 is CASSKNDRADTEAFF. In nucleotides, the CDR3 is TGTGCCAGTAGTAAAAACGACAGGGCGGACACTGAAGCTTTCTTT.

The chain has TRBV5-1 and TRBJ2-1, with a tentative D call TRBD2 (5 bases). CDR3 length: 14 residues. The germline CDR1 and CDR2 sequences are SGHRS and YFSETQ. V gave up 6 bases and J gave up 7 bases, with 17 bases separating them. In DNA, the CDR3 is TGCGCCAGCACGATACAAGGACTTACGAATGAGCAGTTCTTC. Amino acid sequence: CASTIQGLTNEQFF.

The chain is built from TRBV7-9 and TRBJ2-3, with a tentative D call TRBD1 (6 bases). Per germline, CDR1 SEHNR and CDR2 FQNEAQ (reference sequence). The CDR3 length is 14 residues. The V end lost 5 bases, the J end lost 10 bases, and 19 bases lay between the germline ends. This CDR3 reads CASSMGAQMGAQYF. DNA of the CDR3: TGTGCCAGCAGCATGGGGGCACAAATGGGTGCGCAGTATTTT.

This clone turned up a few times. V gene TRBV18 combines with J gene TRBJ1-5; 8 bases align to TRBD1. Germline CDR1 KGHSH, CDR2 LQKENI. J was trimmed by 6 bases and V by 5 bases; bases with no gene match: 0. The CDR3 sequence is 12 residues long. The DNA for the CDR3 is TGTGCCAGCTCAGGGACAGGTCAGCCCCAGCATTTT. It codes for CASSGTGQPQHF.

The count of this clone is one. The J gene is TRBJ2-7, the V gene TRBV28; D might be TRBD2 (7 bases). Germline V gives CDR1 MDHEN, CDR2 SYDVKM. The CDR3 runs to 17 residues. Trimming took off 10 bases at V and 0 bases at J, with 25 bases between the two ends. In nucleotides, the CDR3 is TGTGCCACCCTTGGAGCGGGCGGGGGCCGCTACTCCTACGAGCAGTACTTC. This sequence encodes CATLGAGGGRYSYEQYF.

CDR3 DNA: TGTGCCAGCAGCCCCTCAGGGGGGATCGGAGAGACCCAGTACTTC. Translated, it gives CASSPSGGIGETQYF. The V and J genes are TRBV7-3 and TRBJ2-5, with D perhaps TRBD1 (7 bases). Germline V gives CDR1 SGHTA, CDR2 FQGTGA. V lost 5 bases, J lost 4 bases, and 17 bases lay in between. This CDR3 has 15 residues.